This TCR beta chain was sequenced for a study of technical replicates of blood from four donors. Using immunoSEQ multiplex PCR, the repertoire was profiled, and TCRdb retains in-frame clones only, with some absent. The sample contains approximately 51,000 clones, about 94% of which appear only once. V dropped 3 bases and J dropped 3; count of bases not matched to a gene: 3. CDR3 length: 14 amino acids. The germline gives CDR1 SGHRS, CDR2 YFSETQ. Only one count was recorded for this clone. The sequenced material came from PBMCs. The receptor was isolated from a human donor in good health. Some clones in this sample may be carry-over from other donors' samples. The chain uses TRBV5-1 and TRBJ2-3; 8 bases are a match to TRBD2. The DNA for the CDR3 is TGCGCCAGCAGCTACGGACTAGCAACAGATACGCAGTATTTT. It encodes CASSYGLATDTQYF.